Listed here is a single T cell receptor (beta chain). Its antigen is still unknown. Using immunoSEQ multiplex PCR, the repertoire was profiled, and TCRdb retains in-frame clones only, with some absent. Among some 130,000 clones listed, approximately 83% were seen once. This entry belongs to a study of T cell responses to AZD1222 COVID-19 vaccine. Trimming took off 6 bases at V and 1 base at J, with 13 bases between the two ends. CDR1 is MNHEY, CDR2 SMNVEV, per germline (reference sequence). This CDR3 is 15 amino acids long. Study findings and constraints: Across spike, vaccine-associated CD4 TCRs were found, dominant at 160-218 and 743-854. A rise in Spike-specific TCR breadth and depth followed two AZD1222 doses.

Here the sequenced sample was peripheral blood, taken on day 0 of AZD1222 vaccination. This sequence joins TRBV27 and TRBJ1-5; D not certain. The clonotype comes from an adult in good health. CDR3 sequence reads: CASRHSRESNQPQHF. The CDR3 DNA reads as TGTGCCAGCAGACACTCACGGGAGAGCAATCAGCCCCAGCATTTT.